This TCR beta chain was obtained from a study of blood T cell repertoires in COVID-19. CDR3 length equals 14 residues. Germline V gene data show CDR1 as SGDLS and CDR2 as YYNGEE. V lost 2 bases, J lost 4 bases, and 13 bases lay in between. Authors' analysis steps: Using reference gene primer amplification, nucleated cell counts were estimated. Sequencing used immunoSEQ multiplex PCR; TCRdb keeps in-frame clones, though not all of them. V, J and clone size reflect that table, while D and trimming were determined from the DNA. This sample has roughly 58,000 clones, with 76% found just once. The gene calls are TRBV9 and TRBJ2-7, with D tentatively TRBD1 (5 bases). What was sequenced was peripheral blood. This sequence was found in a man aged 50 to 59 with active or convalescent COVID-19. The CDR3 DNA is TGTGCCAGCAGCGTGGATGGGGCCTCGTACGAGCAGTACTTC. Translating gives CASSVDGASYEQYF.